The clone carrying this T cell receptor beta chain was counted a few times. Its antigen is unidentified. The source of the sample is a study of Graves' ophthalmopathy and Graves' hyperthyroidism. On the study more broadly: The authors collected peripheral blood at initial diagnosis, before any treatment. General study points: Among thyroid clonotypes expanded above 0.001 frequency, most also appeared in blood.

The hyperthyroidism patients, aged 18 to 65, had been newly diagnosed, with under 2 months' duration. Fresh peripheral blood, roughly 9.4 ml, was the PBMC source. The V gene lost 3 bases and the J gene lost 5 bases, with 9 bases spanning the gap. The CDR3 runs 14 residues. Looked up from germline, CDR1 is SGHNT and CDR2 is YYREEE (reference sequence). From RNA, the CDR3 regions of TCR beta chains were amplified and sequenced. Following a first-round RT-PCR that used HTBI primers, a second-round multiplex PCR was carried out. TCRdb reprocessed the multiplex PCR reads via MiXCR and lists one record per CDR3 protein. The data show some 350,000 distinct CDR3 sequences, with 15% to 20% seen just once and 2.4% held by the top ten.

This chain joins TRBV5-4 and TRBJ1-6; D call uncertain. This clonotype was obtained from an adult woman with stable Graves' hyperthyroidism. Source material: peripheral blood. DNA for the CDR3: TGTGCCAGCAGCTCCGGACTGAATAATTCACCCCTCCACTTT. Amino acids: CASSSGLNNSPLHF. Full variable domain (missing parts from reference TRBV5-4 and TRBJ1-6): ETGVTQSPTHLIKTRGQQVTLRCSSQSGHNTVSWYQQALGQGPQFIFQYYREEENGRGNFPPRFSGLQFPNYSSELNVNALELDDSALYLCASSSGLNNSPLHFGNGTRLTVT.